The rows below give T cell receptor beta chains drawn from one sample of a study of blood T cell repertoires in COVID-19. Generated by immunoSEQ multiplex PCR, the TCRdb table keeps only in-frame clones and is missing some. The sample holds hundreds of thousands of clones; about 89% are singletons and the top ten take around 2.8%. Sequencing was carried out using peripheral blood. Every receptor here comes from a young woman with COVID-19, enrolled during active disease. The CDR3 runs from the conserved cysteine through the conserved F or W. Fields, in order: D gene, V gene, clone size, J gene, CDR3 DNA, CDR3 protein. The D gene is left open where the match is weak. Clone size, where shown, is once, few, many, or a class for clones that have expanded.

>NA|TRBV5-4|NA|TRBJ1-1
TGTGCCAGCAGCTTTGGACAGTTGAACACTGAAGCTTTCTTT
CASSFGQLNTEAFF
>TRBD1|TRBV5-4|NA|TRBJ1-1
TGTGCCAGCAGCTTGGGACAGGGGTTGAACACTGAAGCTTTCTTT
CASSLGQGLNTEAFF
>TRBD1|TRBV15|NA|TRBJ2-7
TGTGCCACCAGCAGAGACCGGGACAGTTCCTACGAGCAGTACTTC
CATSRDRDSSYEQYF
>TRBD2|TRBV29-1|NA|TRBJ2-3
TGCAGCGGTGGGACTACCTCCGGCACAGATACGCAGTATTTT
CSGGTTSGTDTQYF
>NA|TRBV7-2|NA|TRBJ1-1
TGTGCCAGCAGCCAAAGAGGGAGGGGCGGAAGGAACACTGAAGCTTTCTTT
CASSQRGRGGRNTEAFF
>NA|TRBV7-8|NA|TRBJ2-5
TGTGCCAGCAGCCCCCGGGAACCATCCCAAGAGACCCAGTACTTC
CASSPREPSQETQYF
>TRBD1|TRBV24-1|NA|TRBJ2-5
TGTGCCACCAGTGATGAGACAGGGGGGCACGAGACCCAGTACTTC
CATSDETGGHETQYF
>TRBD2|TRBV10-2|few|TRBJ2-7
TGCGCCAGCAGTGAGTACGAGGCCCGGGAGGTCTACGAGCAGTACTTC
CASSEYEAREVYEQYF
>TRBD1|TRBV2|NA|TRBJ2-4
TGTGCCAGCAGTGAAGAGGGGGCTGAGGGGAACATTCAGTACTTC
CASSEEGAEGNIQYF
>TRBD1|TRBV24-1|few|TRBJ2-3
TGTGCCACCAGTGATCCGACGACAGGGGCGGGAGATACGCAGTATTTT
CATSDPTTGAGDTQYF
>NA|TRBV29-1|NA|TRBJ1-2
TGCAGCGTTGAGGGCGGCTACACCTTC
CSVEGGYTF
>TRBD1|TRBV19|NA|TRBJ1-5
TGTGCCAGTAGTCTATTAACAGGGGTTGAGCCCCGGCCCCAGCATTTT
CASSLLTGVEPRPQHF
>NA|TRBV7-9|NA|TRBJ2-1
TGTGCCAGCAGCTTATTGGGCAGGGACAATGAGCAGTTCTTC
CASSLLGRDNEQFF
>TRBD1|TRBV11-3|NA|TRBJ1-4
TGTGCCAGCAGCTCCATACAGGGGGCGGGGGGAAATGAAAAACTGTTTTTT
CASSSIQGAGGNEKLFF
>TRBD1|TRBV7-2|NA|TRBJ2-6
TGTGCCAGCAGCTACGCCCGACAGGGATGGTCTGGGGCCAACGTCCTGACTTTC
CASSYARQGWSGANVLTF
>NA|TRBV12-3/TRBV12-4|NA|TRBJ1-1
TGTGCCAGCAGCCCTCGGAACACTGAAGCTTTCTTT
CASSPRNTEAFF
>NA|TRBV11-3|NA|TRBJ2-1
TGTGCCAGCAGCCGAACCGGCTCAGGTGAGCAGTTCTTC
CASSRTGSGEQFF
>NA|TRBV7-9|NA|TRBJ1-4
TGTGCCAGCAGCTCCCGGGACATTGAAAAACTGTTTTTT
CASSSRDIEKLFF
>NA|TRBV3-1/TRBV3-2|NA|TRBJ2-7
TGTGCCAGCAGCCCTCAGGGTGCCAAGCAGTACTTC
CASSPQGAKQYF
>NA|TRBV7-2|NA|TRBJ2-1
TGTGCCAGCAGCCAAGCCTCGGGTCGCGGGGATGAGCAGTTCTTC
CASSQASGRGDEQFF
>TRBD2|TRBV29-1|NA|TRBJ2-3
TGCAGCGCTGGGACTAGCGGGAGTCCAGATACGCAGTATTTT
CSAGTSGSPDTQYF
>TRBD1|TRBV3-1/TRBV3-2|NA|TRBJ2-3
TGTGCCAGCAGCCAAGATACCCACAGGGGGGGCACAGATACGCAGTATTTT
CASSQDTHRGGTDTQYF
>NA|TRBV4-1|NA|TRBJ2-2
TGCGCCAGCAGCGATTCGGGCACCGGGGAGCTGTTTTTT
CASSDSGTGELFF
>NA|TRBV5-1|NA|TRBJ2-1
TGCGCCAGCAGCTTGGGGCAGGGAAGGTACAATGAGCAGTTCTTC
CASSLGQGRYNEQFF
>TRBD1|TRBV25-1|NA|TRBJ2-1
TGTGCCAGCAGTGCTTCCGGGACAGGGGACTACAATGAGCAGTTCTTC
CASSASGTGDYNEQFF
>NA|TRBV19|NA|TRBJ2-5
TGTGCCAGTAGTCAGGGCTCCCAAGAGACCCAGTACTTC
CASSQGSQETQYF
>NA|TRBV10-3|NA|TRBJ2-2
TGTGCCACCACGTCACGCGGGACTGTAGGCGGGGAGCTGTTTTTT
CATTSRGTVGGELFF
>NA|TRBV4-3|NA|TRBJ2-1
TGCGCCAGCAGCTCCGCCCAGGGCAATGAGCAGTTCTTC
CASSSAQGNEQFF
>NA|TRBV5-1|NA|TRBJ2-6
TGCGCCAGCAGCTTGGCCCTCTCTGGGGCCAACGTCCTGACTTTC
CASSLALSGANVLTF
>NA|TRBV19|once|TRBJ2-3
TGTGCCAGTACCCTAGCCCCGGGAAGCACAGATACGCAGTATTTT
CASTLAPGSTDTQYF
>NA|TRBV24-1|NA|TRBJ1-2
TGTGCCACCAGTGATTTGGATGGGCGCTATGGCTACACCTTC
CATSDLDGRYGYTF
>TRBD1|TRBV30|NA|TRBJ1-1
TGTGCCTGGAGTATGACAGGGGCGATTGAAGCTTTCTTT
CAWSMTGAIEAFF
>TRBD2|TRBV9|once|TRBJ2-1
TGTGCCAGCAGCGTGGGTAGCGGGGGGTACGCACAGAATGAGCAGTTCTTC
CASSVGSGGYAQNEQFF
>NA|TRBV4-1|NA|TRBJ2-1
TGCGCCAGCAGCCAAGAAACCGCGAGGCAGTTCTTC
CASSQETARQFF
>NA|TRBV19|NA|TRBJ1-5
TGTGCCAGTAGTAAGGGGGTAGCCAATCAGCCCCAGCATTTT
CASSKGVANQPQHF
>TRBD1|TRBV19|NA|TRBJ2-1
TGTGCCAGTAGTATCCGACAGGGAAACTACAATGAGCAGTTCTTC
CASSIRQGNYNEQFF
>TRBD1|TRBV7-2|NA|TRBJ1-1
TGTGCCAGCAGCTCCCGGGACAGTGAAGCTTTCTTT
CASSSRDSEAFF
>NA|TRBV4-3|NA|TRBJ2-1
TGCGCCAGCAGCCAAGATGGTCTTAGCAACAATGAGCAGTTCTTC
CASSQDGLSNNEQFF
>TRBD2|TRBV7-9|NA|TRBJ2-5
TGTGCCAGCAGCCCGGGGGGGACGATAGAGACCCAGTACTTC
CASSPGGTIETQYF
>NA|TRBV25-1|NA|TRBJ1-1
TGTGCCAGCAGCTACAGTTACTGGAACACTGAAGCTTTCTTT
CASSYSYWNTEAFF
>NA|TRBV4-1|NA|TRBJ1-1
TGCGCCAGCAGCCTCCACGAGTCCATGAACACTGAAGCTTTCTTT
CASSLHESMNTEAFF
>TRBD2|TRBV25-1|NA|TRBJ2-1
TGTGCCAGCGGACTAGCGGGAGGTAATGAGCAGTTCTTC
CASGLAGGNEQFF
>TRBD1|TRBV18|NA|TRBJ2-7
TGTGCCAGCCAAAGTACAGGGGCCTACGAGCAGTACTTC
CASQSTGAYEQYF
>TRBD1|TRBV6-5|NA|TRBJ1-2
TGTGCCAGCAGTTCGGGGACAGGGCCGGGCTACACCTTC
CASSSGTGPGYTF
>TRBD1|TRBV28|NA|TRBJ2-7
TGTGCCTCTTTCCCCCTGGGGACAGGGGGCGGCGAGCAGTACTTC
CASFPLGTGGGEQYF
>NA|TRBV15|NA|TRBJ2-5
TGTGCCACCAGCAGATTGAGCCAAGAGACCCAGTACTTC
CATSRLSQETQYF
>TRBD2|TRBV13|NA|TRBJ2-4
TGTGCCAGCAGCAAGGGAGGGGCAAACATTCAGTACTTC
CASSKGGANIQYF
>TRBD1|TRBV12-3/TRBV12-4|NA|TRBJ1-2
TGTGCCAGCAGACCGGGACAGGGATATGGCTACACCTTC
CASRPGQGYGYTF
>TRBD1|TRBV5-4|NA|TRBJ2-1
TGTGCCAGCAGCTTGGGATCTTGGGGACAGCAATACAATGAGCAGTTCTTC
CASSLGSWGQQYNEQFF
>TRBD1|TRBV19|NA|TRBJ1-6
TGTGCCAGTAGTATCGGGACAGGGGCAAATTCACCCCTCCACTTT
CASSIGTGANSPLHF
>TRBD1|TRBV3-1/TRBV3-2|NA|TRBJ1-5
TGTGCCAGCAGCGTTCCACGACAGGGGTTTAGCAATCAGCCCCAGCATTTT
CASSVPRQGFSNQPQHF
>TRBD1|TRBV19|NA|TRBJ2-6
TGTGCCAGTAATATTTACGGGGGACAGGGCCCCTCTGGGGCCAACGTCCTGACTTTC
CASNIYGGQGPSGANVLTF
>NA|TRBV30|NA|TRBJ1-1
TGTGCCTGGTCTGGGGGAGGAAAGGACACTGAAGCTTTCTTT
CAWSGGGKDTEAFF
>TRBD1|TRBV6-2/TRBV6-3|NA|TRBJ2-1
TGTGCCAGCAGTGGACTAGGGACAGGGGCCTACAATGAGCAGTTCTTC
CASSGLGTGAYNEQFF
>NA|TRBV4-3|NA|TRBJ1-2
TGCGCCAGCAGCCAAGGGGGGGGGCTGAGTGGCTACACCTTC
CASSQGGGLSGYTF
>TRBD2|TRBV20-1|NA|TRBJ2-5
TGCAGTGCTAGTGCGGCGGGAGGTGGGGAGACCCAGTACTTC
CSASAAGGGETQYF
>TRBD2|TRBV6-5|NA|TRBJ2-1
TGTGCCAGCGGGCGGGGGTACAATGAGCAGTTCTTC
CASGRGYNEQFF
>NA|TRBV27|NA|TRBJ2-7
TGTGCCAGCAGTTCTATACAGTCCTACGAGCAGTACTTC
CASSSIQSYEQYF
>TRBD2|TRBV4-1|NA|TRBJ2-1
TGCGCCAGCAGCCAAGGGACCCTGACTAGCGGGAGGAGGGATGAGCAGTTCTTC
CASSQGTLTSGRRDEQFF
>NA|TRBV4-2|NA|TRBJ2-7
TGTGCCAGCAGCCAATCCGCGAATCAGGGGGGAAGCTCCTACGAGCAGTACTTC
CASSQSANQGGSSYEQYF